There are a few counts of the clone carrying this T cell receptor (beta chain). What it binds is not known. The sample originates from a study of T-cell memory formation after mild COVID-19. The study's findings and limits: CD4+ contracting clones lay mainly in CM and EM, CD8+ ones in EMRA. Pre-infection memory held some responding clones, suggesting pre-existing cross-reactive T cells responded.

TCRdb itself ran the 5' RACE reads through MiXCR, one entry per CDR3 protein. The data contain under 400,000 distinct CDR3 sequences, around a fifth of them seen just once; the ten biggest clones take up around 12%. The CDR3 runs to 14 residues. V gave up 4 bases and J gave up 1 base, with 8 bases separating them. The rearrangement uses TRBV12-3 or TRBV12-4 and TRBJ2-1; the D is unclear. This receptor was obtained from an adult woman who had mild COVID-19 (a few samples of this study predate the infection). Cell type and time point are not known. The sample comprised PBMCs or a T cell subset sorted from them (not recorded which). The CDR3 bases are TGTGCCAGCAGTTCAGGATCGTCCTACAATGAGCAGTTCTTC. It codes for CASSSGSSYNEQFF.